Presented here are 3 T cell receptor beta chains from one specimen sequenced in a study of cytomegalovirus exposure and HLA in healthy donors. The PCR used 60 Vbeta and 13 Jbeta primers. Using immunoSEQ multiplex PCR, the repertoire was profiled, and TCRdb retains in-frame clones only, with some absent. This table holds 200,000 to 250,000 clones, around four fifths found once. Input material: PBMCs. The receptors derive from a middle-aged man in good health and CMV-seronegative.

This clone was counted a single time. The genes are TRBV27 and TRBJ2-7, with 11 bases aligning to TRBD1. CDR1 is MNHEY and CDR2 is SMNVEV in the germline V gene (reference sequence). CDR3 length: 16 amino acids. J was trimmed by 4 bases and V by 1 base; bases with no gene match: 6. This CDR3 is CASSLLDRGRVYEQYF. The CDR3 DNA is TGTGCCAGCAGTTTATTGGACAGGGGGCGCGTATACGAGCAGTACTTC.

This clone was found a few times. The chain joins TRBV5-8 to TRBJ2-7; TRBD1 might be the D (5 bases). Germline lookup yields CDR1 SGHTS and CDR2 YDEGEE. Deletions cut 1 base from V and 5 bases from J, with 13 bases between. The CDR3 spans 14 residues. The CDR3, as DNA: TGTGCCAGCAGCTTGTGGTCAGGGAAACACGAGCAGTACTTC. The encoded protein is CASSLWSGKHEQYF.

This clone was seen a handful of times. The rearrangement uses TRBV7-7 and TRBJ2-1; 11 nucleotides agree with TRBD2. Germline-derived CDR1 and CDR2 are SSHAT and FNYEAQ (reference sequence). The CDR3 totals 16 residues. V dropped 4 bases and J dropped 3; count of bases not matched to a gene: 5. The CDR3 protein is CASSSDGTSGYNEQFF. DNA of the CDR3: TGTGCCAGCAGCTCCGACGGGACTAGCGGCTACAATGAGCAGTTCTTC. Together with reference TRBV7-7 and TRBJ2-1, the CDR3 gives the full variable domain: GAGVSQSPRYKVTKRGQDVTLRCDPISSHATLYWYQQALGQGPEFLTYFNYEAQPDKSGLPSDRFSAERPEGSISTLTIQRTEQRDSAMYRCASSSDGTSGYNEQFFGPGTRLTVL.